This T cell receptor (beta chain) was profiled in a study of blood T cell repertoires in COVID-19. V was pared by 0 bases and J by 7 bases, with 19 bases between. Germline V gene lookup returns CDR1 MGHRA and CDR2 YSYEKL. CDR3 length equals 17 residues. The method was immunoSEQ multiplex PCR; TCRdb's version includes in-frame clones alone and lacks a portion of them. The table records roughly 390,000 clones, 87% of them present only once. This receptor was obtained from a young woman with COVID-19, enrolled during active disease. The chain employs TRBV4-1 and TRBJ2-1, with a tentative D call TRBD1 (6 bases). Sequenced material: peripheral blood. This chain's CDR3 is CASSQDGGQGMRNEQFF. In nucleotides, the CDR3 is TGCGCCAGCAGCCAAGATGGGGGCCAGGGAATGAGGAATGAGCAGTTCTTC.